This paragraph covers one T cell receptor (beta chain) sequence. The antigen this receptor binds is unknown. Base qualities are missing; no much larger clone stands one base away. This record belongs to a study of blood T cell repertoires in COVID-19 (dated by TCRdb to about 2020). Notes on the research overall: The collaborator samples originated in the United States, Italy and Spain and spanned the acute and convalescent phases of COVID-19. The material from the prospective study consisted of cDNA or gDNA derived from T cells, B-cell-depleted T cells, or PBMCs. HLA class I and class II types, where available, came from metadata supplied by the sample provider rather than from assay-based typing. Sample metadata almost always included a de-identified subject ID, COVID-19 status, age in years and sex. The dataset comprised deeply sampled blood TCRbeta repertoires from subjects exposed to, actively infected with, or recovered from COVID-19. A freely available public database, intended as a resource for researchers studying the immune response to SARS-CoV-2, is where the repertoires were released. The samples were drawn from two sources: the first 160 participants of the ongoing ImmuneRACE study, and some 1,300 subjects contributed by 6 global collaborators.

The CDR3 holds 16 amino acids from the cysteine to the phenylalanine. Solely the CDR3 DNA is kept, with 48 bases framed from the first base. TCRbeta CDR3 regions were amplified from genomic DNA by means of the immunoSEQ Assay, a bias-controlled multiplex PCR. Processing in the source paper ran as follows. Within the assay, amplification of reference gene primers was used to estimate how many nucleated cells each sample contained. Sequence reads were collapsed and filtered to measure the absolute abundance of every unique TCRbeta CDR3 rearrangement. For each sample, productive Simpson clonality was calculated by taking the square root of Simpson's diversity index across productive rearrangements. TCRdb took this table from immuneACCESS and kept in-frame rearrangements with V and J called. Such tables lack part of the clones; where checked against another copy, unresolved V genes explain under half of the gap, and the rest is unexplained. V and J calls and clone size follow that table, whereas D and trimming were derived from the DNA. Within this sample are 270,000 or so clones, with approximately 77% of them counted one time only. The ten biggest clones cover less than 4% of the sample.

The study at large found these results: How much clinical and demographic metadata was included differed by source and by participant, and the metadata was provided uncurated.

Each collaborating institution followed its own protocols to collect whole blood in K2EDTA tubes. For TCRbeta analysis, collaborators shipped samples as frozen whole blood, isolated PBMCs, or DNA extracted from either of those sample types. This sequence was found in a woman younger than 35 with acute or convalescent COVID-19. Sequenced input: peripheral blood. This receptor chain uses TRBV21-1 and TRBJ1-6; TRBD1, the table's D call, was not compared with the DNA. TRBV21-1 is flagged as a pseudogene. The CDR3 region: CASSNRQGLGLSPLHF. The sequenced DNA: TGTGCCAGCAGCAACCGACAGGGGTTAGGGCTATCACCCCTCCACTTT.